The 10 T cell receptor beta chains reported below all come from one sample, sequenced in a study of T-cell reconstitution after alpha-beta-depleted transplantation in children. Library preparation (for TCRbeta) was performed with unique molecular identifiers. TCRdb reprocessed the PCR reads with MiXCR, giving one entry per CDR3 protein. The sample consists of 490,000 or so distinct CDR3 sequences, under 12% of them appearing once. This specimen consisted of PBMCs, obtained before TCRalphabeta/CD19-depleted stem cell transplant. The receptors come from a child aged 2 to 9 with inherited bone marrow failure, due to receive a stem cell transplant.

There are many counts of this clonotype. V gene TRBV5-1 combines with J gene TRBJ2-1; 14 bases fit TRBD2. CDR3 length: 16 residues. Germline values: CDR1 SGHRS, CDR2 YFSETQ. The V and J ends lost 2 bases and 9 bases, in that order; junction bases with no gene match: 7. The CDR3 loop is CASSFYGLAGGGEQFF. The CDR3 DNA follows: TGCGCCAGCAGCTTCTATGGACTAGCGGGAGGAGGTGAGCAGTTCTTC.

This clonotype was recorded at least ten times. V and J are TRBV9 and TRBJ2-7; possible D gene TRBD1, 5 bases. The CDR3 is made up of 14 amino acids. Trimming left V 4 bases short and J 1 base short, with 12 bases between. Per germline, CDR1 SGDLS and CDR2 YYNGEE. CDR3 DNA: TGTGCCAGCAGCCGTGCTGACAGTTCCTACGAGCAGTACTTC. This gives the protein CASSRADSSYEQYF.

The chain employs TRBV6-2 or TRBV6-3 and TRBJ2-1; 10 bases align to TRBD2. Trimming cost V 7 bases and J 12 bases; bases outside gene matches: 18. There are 16 residues in the CDR3. Germline lookup yields CDR1 MNHEY and CDR2 SVGEGT. The CDR3 reads CASNIQVGLAGDGQFF. The CDR3, as DNA: TGTGCCAGCAACATACAGGTCGGCCTAGCGGGAGATGGGCAGTTCTTC.

This clonotype was counted many times. The gene calls are TRBV29-1 and TRBJ2-3, with D possibly matching TRBD1 (5 bases). Germline CDR1 SQVTM, CDR2 ANQGSEA. V lost 4 bases, J lost 0 bases, and 14 bases lay in between. The length of the CDR3 is 15 residues. CDR3: CSVVKGPYSTDTQYF. In DNA, the CDR3 is TGCAGCGTTGTGAAGGGGCCATACAGCACAGATACGCAGTATTTT.

This clonotype was picked up many times. V is TRBV13 and J is TRBJ2-2; 10 bases are shared with TRBD2. V lost 1 base and J lost 1; bases outside the gene matches: 3. The germline gives CDR1 PRHDT, CDR2 FYEKMQ (reference sequence). The CDR3 consists of 17 residues. DNA of the CDR3: TGTGCCAGCAGCTTAGCGCTAGCGGGGGAGAACACCGGGGAGCTGTTTTTT. It is translated as CASSLALAGENTGELFF.

At least ten counts were recorded for this clonotype. J is TRBJ2-6 and V is TRBV6-5, with D unclear. CDR3 size: 14 residues. Per germline, CDR1 MNHEY and CDR2 SVGAGI. Deletions cut 4 bases from V and 10 bases from J, with 14 bases between. CDR3 sequence: CASSFWIRPNVLTF. In nucleotides, the CDR3 is TGTGCCAGCAGTTTTTGGATCAGGCCAAACGTCCTGACTTTC.

This clonotype was seen more than once but under ten times. The chain has TRBV12-3 or TRBV12-4 and TRBJ1-2; the match to TRBD1 covers 7 bases. V dropped 6 bases and J dropped 11; count of bases not matched to a gene: 6. This CDR3 region has 11 residues. CDR3 sequence (DNA): TGTGCCAGCAGGACAGGGACCGGGTACACCTTC. Amino acids: CASRTGTGYTF.

Many counts were recorded for this clonotype. The chain recombines TRBV11-2 with TRBJ2-2; 7 bases agree with TRBD1. Trimming removed 0 bases from V and 1 base from J; junction bases left unmatched: 2. This CDR3 region has 16 residues. Germline values: CDR1 SGHAT, CDR2 FQNNGV. CDR3 sequence (DNA): TGTGCCAGCAGCTTAGAGAGGGGGCAGAACACCGGGGAGCTGTTTTTT. Translated, it gives CASSLERGQNTGELFF.

This clonotype was observed many times. The J gene is TRBJ1-4, the V gene TRBV20-1; a weak D match, TRBD1 (6 bases). CDR3 length: 14 amino acids. Per the germline V gene, CDR1 is DFQATT and CDR2 is SNEGSKA (reference sequence). Between the trimmed V and J ends, which lost 6 bases and 4 bases, there was a span of 15 bases. The CDR3 loop is CSAEGGADNEKLFF. The CDR3 nucleotides read TGCAGTGCCGAGGGGGGGGCGGATAATGAAAAACTGTTTTTT.

At least ten counts were recorded for this clonotype. This chain connects TRBV27 to TRBJ1-2; a possible D gene is TRBD1 (5 bases). V was clipped by 1 base and J by 4 bases, with 10 bases between them. The germline V gene has CDR1 MNHEY and CDR2 SMNVEV (reference sequence). This CDR3 is built from 14 residues. CDR3 region: CASSLWAGPYGYTF. Written as DNA, the CDR3 is TGTGCCAGCAGTTTATGGGCAGGGCCCTATGGCTACACCTTC.